The rows below give T cell receptor beta chains drawn from one sample of a study of T cell responses to AZD1222 COVID-19 vaccine. The protocol was immunoSEQ multiplex PCR, while the TCRdb copy is restricted to in-frame clones and leaves out a portion. The sample gives about 150,000 clones, approximately 90% of which show up once; 3.5% to 4% is in the top ten. The starting material was peripheral blood, obtained 28 days after the second AZD1222 dose. These receptors were obtained from an adult who received the AZD1222 COVID-19 vaccine. The CDR3 runs from the conserved cysteine through the conserved F or W. A D gene is named only where the DNA matches it firmly. The size of a clone is reported for some rows only, either as once, few or many, or as a class for expanded clones.

cdr3_aa cdr3_nt clone_size v_call d_call j_call
CASSYEPSSGNTIYF TGTGCCAGCAGTTACGAACCGAGCTCTGGAAACACCATATATTTT few TRBV6-2/TRBV6-3 - TRBJ1-3
CASSLGARGRATGELFF TGTGCCAGCAGCTTAGGGGCCCGCGGGAGGGCGACCGGGGAGCTGTTTTTT - TRBV11-2 TRBD2 TRBJ2-2
CASSQGLQGRNTEAFF TGTGCCAGCAGCCAAGGATTACAGGGTAGGAACACTGAAGCTTTCTTT - TRBV3-1/TRBV3-2 - TRBJ1-1
CASSQQGNTGELFF TGTGCCAGCAGCCAACAGGGTAACACCGGGGAGCTGTTTTTT - TRBV7-6 - TRBJ2-2
CASSPGAAIASPLHF TGTGCCAGCAGCCCAGGGGCGGCCATCGCTTCACCCCTCCACTTT - TRBV7-2 - TRBJ1-6
CASSQVPGRNQPQHF TGTGCCAGCAGCCAAGTTCCGGGGAGGAATCAGCCCCAGCATTTT - TRBV3-1/TRBV3-2 - TRBJ1-5
CASSQVRQGAVEQYF TGCGCCAGCAGCCAAGTGAGACAGGGGGCTGTCGAGCAGTACTTC - TRBV4-1 TRBD1 TRBJ2-7
CAGNLRASYNEQFF TGTGCCGGCAACCTGCGGGCGTCCTACAATGAGCAGTTCTTC - TRBV2 - TRBJ2-1
CASSLGGGTGSELYEQYF TGTGCCAGCAGCTTAGGGGGAGGAACAGGGAGCGAGCTTTACGAGCAGTACTTC - TRBV7-6 - TRBJ2-7
CAWSRTKSRDLYEQYF TGTGCCTGGAGTCGAACCAAGTCCCGGGACCTCTACGAGCAGTACTTC - TRBV30 - TRBJ2-7
CASSLDGSIGAGQPQHF TGCGCCAGCAGCTTGGACGGGTCGATAGGGGCTGGGCAGCCCCAGCATTTT - TRBV5-1 - TRBJ1-5
CASSLGTEKKLFF TGTGCCAGCAGCTTAGGTACCGAGAAAAAACTGTTTTTT - TRBV7-2 - TRBJ1-4